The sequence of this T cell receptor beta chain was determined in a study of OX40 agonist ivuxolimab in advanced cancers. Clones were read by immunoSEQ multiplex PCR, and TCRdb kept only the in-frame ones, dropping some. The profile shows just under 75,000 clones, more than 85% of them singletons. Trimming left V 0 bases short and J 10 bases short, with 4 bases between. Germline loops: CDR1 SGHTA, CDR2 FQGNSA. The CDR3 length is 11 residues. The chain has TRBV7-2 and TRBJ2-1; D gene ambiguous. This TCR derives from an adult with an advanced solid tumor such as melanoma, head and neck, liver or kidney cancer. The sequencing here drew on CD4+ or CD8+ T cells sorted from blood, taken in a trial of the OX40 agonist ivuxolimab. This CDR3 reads CASSLAQEQFF. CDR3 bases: TGTGCCAGCAGCTTAGCACAGGAGCAGTTCTTC.